The 23 T cell receptor beta chains below come from one sample, sequenced in a study of shared clonotypes between healthy human individuals. TCRdb's copy holds only in-frame clones and misses some; the assay was immunoSEQ multiplex PCR. The data hold millions of clones, with around 90% observed a single time. Sequencing was carried out using naive CD4+ T cells sorted from blood. Subset here: CD45RA+ positively selected. These receptors came from a young man in good health.

The chain uses TRBV6-1 and TRBJ2-1; D might be TRBD2 (7 bases). The CDR3 has 15 residues. The ends were cut back, 2 bases at V and 6 bases at J, with 14 bases in the middle. Germline-derived CDR1 and CDR2 are MNHNS and SASEGT. DNA of the CDR3: TGTGCCAGCAGTGAACGAGCGGGACACCTCAATGAGCAGTTCTTC. Protein: CASSERAGHLNEQFF.

The V and J genes are TRBV10-3 and TRBJ1-6; D possibly corresponds to TRBD1 (5 bases). Trimming took off 6 bases at V and 0 bases at J, with 9 bases between the two ends. Germline values: CDR1 ENHRY, CDR2 SYGVKD. This CDR3 has 15 amino acids. This chain's CDR3 is CAIRPDSSYNSPLHF. The CDR3 DNA sequence: TGTGCCATCAGACCCGACAGCTCCTATAATTCACCCCTCCACTTT.

The chain has TRBV18 and TRBJ2-1; tentative D call: TRBD1 (7 bases). This CDR3 is 15 amino acids long. CDR1 and CDR2 (germline): KGHSH, LQKENI. V was pared by 0 bases and J by 8 bases, with 14 bases between. The CDR3 loop is CASSPPSQGGDEQFF. CDR3 nucleotides: TGTGCCAGCTCACCACCCAGCCAGGGGGGCGATGAGCAGTTCTTC.

This chain links TRBV21-1 with TRBJ2-7; TRBD2 is the table's D call, not checked against the DNA. TRBV21-1 is a pseudogene locus. This CDR3 comprises 13 residues. The CDR3 spells CASSKAESYEQYF. The CDR3 DNA follows: TGTGCCAGCAGCAAAGCTGAGTCTTACGAGCAGTACTTC.

V and J are TRBV5-1 and TRBJ1-2; the D is unclear. This CDR3 is 14 amino acids long. Trimming cost V 3 bases and J 1 base, with 10 bases left between them. CDR1 is SGHRS, CDR2 YFSETQ, per germline. The DNA for the CDR3 is TGCGCCAGCAGCTCAGCCGGGAATAACTATGGCTACACCTTC. Translated: CASSSAGNNYGYTF. Supplemented by reference TRBV5-1 and TRBJ1-2, the full variable domain reads KAGVTQTPRYLIKTRGQQVTLSCSPISGHRSVSWYQQTPGQGLQFLFEYFSETQRNKGNFPGRFSGRQFSNSRSEMNVSTLELGDSALYLCASSSAGNNYGYTFGSGTRLTVV.

The rearrangement links TRBV10-3 to TRBJ2-7; 8 bases match TRBD1. The V and J ends lost 6 bases and 2 bases, in that order; junction bases with no gene match: 6. Germline loops: CDR1 ENHRY, CDR2 SYGVKD. The CDR3 extends over 14 amino acids. CDR3: CAIRGTGIAYEQYF. Here the CDR3 DNA reads TGTGCCATCAGGGGGACAGGTATCGCCTACGAGCAGTACTTC.

This clone was counted a single time. V is TRBV10-3 and J is TRBJ1-4; perhaps TRBD1 as D (6 bases). The V and J ends lost 4 bases and 8 bases respectively, with 8 bases between them. Looked up from germline, CDR1 is ENHRY and CDR2 is SYGVKD. The CDR3 loop spans 12 amino acids. The CDR3 sequence: CAISAGGEKLFF. The CDR3, as DNA: TGTGCCATCAGTGCGGGGGGCGAAAAACTGTTTTTT.

The J gene is TRBJ1-2, the V gene TRBV9; the D is unclear. The CDR3 is made up of 15 amino acids. Trimming stripped 0 bases from V and 0 bases from J, with 9 bases between. The germline V gene encodes CDR1 SGDLS and CDR2 YYNGEE. The CDR3, as DNA: TGTGCCAGCAGCGTAGGGTGGTTAGCTAACTATGGCTACACCTTC. Translated: CASSVGWLANYGYTF.

The genes are TRBV19 and TRBJ2-3, with D possibly TRBD2 on 5 matching bases. From germline, CDR1 is LNHDA and CDR2 SQIVND (reference sequence). The CDR3 sequence is 14 residues long. V was shortened by 5 bases and J by 0 bases, with 9 bases between the two germline ends. The CDR3 DNA is TGTGCCAGTAGTCGGTCGGGGAGCACAGATACGCAGTATTTT. Translating it yields CASSRSGSTDTQYF.

The chain links TRBV19 to TRBJ2-1; D may be TRBD1 or TRBD2 (6 bases each). CDR1 is LNHDA, CDR2 SQIVND, per germline (reference sequence). The length of the CDR3 is 16 residues. Trimming pared 5 bases from V and 3 bases from J, leaving 17 bases between. The CDR3 sequence: CASSRGQLGDYNEQFF. In DNA, the CDR3 is TGTGCCAGTAGTCGGGGGCAACTAGGAGACTACAATGAGCAGTTCTTC.

A single count supports this clone. The genes are TRBV4-1 and TRBJ1-4, with D hard to call. This CDR3 comprises 14 residues. V lost 0 bases and J 6 bases, leaving 8 bases between the germline ends. Germline CDR1 is MGHRA and CDR2 is YSYEKL. The CDR3 region has the DNA TGCGCCAGCAGCCAAGAAAGTCTGGATGAAAAACTGTTTTTT. As protein: CASSQESLDEKLFF.

Comments on this clone: Distinct nucleotide sequences in the sample also encode this CDR3. This rearrangement joins TRBV4-1 to TRBJ2-5, with D perhaps TRBD1 (6 bases). V was shortened by 4 bases and J by 2 bases, with 8 bases between the two germline ends. Germline-derived CDR1 and CDR2 are MGHRA and YSYEKL. CDR3 length: 13 residues. The CDR3 protein is CASSRTVQETQYF. CDR3 coding DNA: TGCGCCAGCAGCCGGACAGTACAAGAGACCCAGTACTTC.

The chain uses TRBV15 and TRBJ1-1, with D unclear. The CDR3 covers 12 residues. Deletions cut 1 base from V and 4 bases from J, with 4 bases between. The germline V gene has CDR1 LNHNV and CDR2 YYDKDF (reference sequence). The DNA for the CDR3 is TGTGCCACCAGCAGAGTCCCCACTGAAGCTTTCTTT. It codes for CATSRVPTEAFF.

On this clone itself: This CDR3 is also generated by other DNA sequences in the sample. V gene TRBV5-1 combines with J gene TRBJ2-3, with 11 bases aligning to TRBD2. The CDR3 runs to 15 residues. Germline CDR1 is SGHRS and CDR2 is YFSETQ. J was trimmed by 4 bases and V by 3 bases; bases with no gene match: 4. The CDR3 DNA is TGCGCCAGCAGCTCTCTAGCGGGGGGTGCAGATACGCAGTATTTT. Its protein product is CASSSLAGGADTQYF. Filled out from reference TRBV5-1 and TRBJ2-3, the complete variable domain reads KAGVTQTPRYLIKTRGQQVTLSCSPISGHRSVSWYQQTPGQGLQFLFEYFSETQRNKGNFPGRFSGRQFSNSRSEMNVSTLELGDSALYLCASSSLAGGADTQYFGPGTRLTVL.

This clone showed up just once. The genes are TRBV7-9 and TRBJ2-3; 7 bases line up with TRBD2. V lost 4 bases and J lost 0; bases outside the gene matches: 7. Germline CDR1 and CDR2: SEHNR and FQNEAQ (reference sequence). The CDR3 is made up of 16 amino acids. Here the CDR3 reads CASSSGGLSSTDTQYF. CDR3 sequence (DNA): TGTGCCAGCAGCTCGGGAGGCCTCTCTAGCACAGATACGCAGTATTTT.

The rearrangement joins TRBV19 to TRBJ1-5, with D maybe TRBD1 (6 bases). The germline V gene has CDR1 LNHDA and CDR2 SQIVND (reference sequence). The CDR3 length is 14 residues. V shed 7 bases and J shed 5 bases, with 15 bases lying between them. CDR3 loop: CASTPGANDQPQHF. In nucleotides, the CDR3 is TGTGCCAGTACCCCAGGGGCGAACGATCAGCCCCAGCATTTT.

This clone came up once. The rearrangement links TRBV6-1 to TRBJ2-3, with D perhaps matching TRBD1 (5 bases). The CDR3 runs 15 residues. CDR1 is MNHNS, CDR2 SASEGT, per germline. Trimming pared 6 bases from V and 3 bases from J, leaving 16 bases between. The chain's CDR3 is CASSAQGGGTDTQYF. CDR3 in DNA: TGTGCCAGCAGCGCCCAGGGTGGTGGTACAGATACGCAGTATTTT.

To note about this clone: This same CDR3 is encoded by further DNA sequences in the sample. The chain combines TRBV7-9 with TRBJ1-1; D remains ambiguous. Trimming shortened V by 1 base and J by 4 bases, and 10 bases separated the two germline ends. The length of the CDR3 is 14 residues. Germline values: CDR1 SEHNR, CDR2 FQNEAQ (reference sequence). CDR3 in amino acids: CASSLGVRGTEAFF. The CDR3 region has the DNA TGTGCCAGCAGCTTAGGGGTTCGGGGCACTGAAGCTTTCTTT.

The genes are TRBV14 and TRBJ2-7; D is uncertain. In germline, CDR1 is SGHDN, CDR2 FVKESK. Trimming took 3 bases from V and 0 from J, leaving 12 bases between them. This CDR3 is 15 amino acids long. CDR3 nucleotide sequence: TGTGCCAGCAGCCAGGGGTTATGGGGCTCCTACGAGCAGTACTTC. Amino acid sequence: CASSQGLWGSYEQYF.

CDR3 sequence (DNA): TGTGCCAGCAGTGAAGACCGTCCAGGCGGAGGTTCACCCCTCCACTTT. It specifies CASSEDRPGGGSPLHF. The chain is built from TRBV25-1 and TRBJ1-6; D uncertain. This CDR3 contains 16 residues. CDR1 is MGHDK, CDR2 SYGVNS, per germline. V lost 2 bases, J lost 9 bases, and 17 bases lay in between.

This chain links TRBV6-5 with TRBJ1-6; D uncertain. This CDR3 spans 14 amino acids. Looked up from germline, CDR1 is MNHEY and CDR2 is SVGAGI. The V and J ends lost 2 bases and 8 bases respectively, with 10 bases between them. CDR3 protein: CASSYGVLYSPLHF. The CDR3 DNA reads as TGTGCCAGCAGTTACGGAGTCCTCTATTCACCCCTCCACTTT.

The chain joins TRBV27 to TRBJ1-6; D is possibly TRBD1 (5 bases). There are 16 residues in the CDR3. CDR1 and CDR2 (germline): MNHEY, SMNVEV (reference sequence). Trimming removed 5 bases from V and 5 bases from J, with 16 bases in between. CDR3 in DNA: TGTGCCAGCAGTCCCCGCGGGGGGTCCAATAATTCACCCCTCCACTTT. This sequence encodes CASSPRGGSNNSPLHF.

The gene calls are TRBV5-1 and TRBJ2-3; D gene ambiguous. The CDR3 covers 11 residues. CDR1 and CDR2 (germline): SGHRS, YFSETQ. Trimming removed 4 bases at V and 7 bases at J, with 7 bases between. This CDR3 is CASSGSNTQYF. The CDR3, as DNA: TGCGCCAGCAGCGGTAGTAATACGCAGTATTTT.